The next 31 T cell receptor beta chains were all read from a single sample in a study of blood T cell repertoires in COVID-19. Produced via immunoSEQ multiplex PCR; TCRdb's table is partial and in-frame only. The repertoire holds about 140,000 clones, with about 85% as singletons. The specimen sequenced was peripheral blood. Source of these receptors: a human donor with COVID-19, enrolled during active disease. The donor label of this sample is uncertain.

The V gene is TRBV19, the J gene TRBJ1-2; 10 positions agree with TRBD1. The length of the CDR3 is 14 residues. The ends lost 5 bases at V and 4 bases at J; junction bases unmatched: 4. Germline CDR1 is LNHDA and CDR2 is SQIVND (reference sequence). CDR3 in DNA: TGTGCCAGTAGTGACAGGGGGCGCGCCTATGGCTACACCTTC. Translated: CASSDRGRAYGYTF.

In DNA, the CDR3 is TGTGCCAGCAGCCAGCGGGGACGGAGTCCGGGAGAGCAGTACTTC. Translated, it gives CASSQRGRSPGEQYF. The chain is built from TRBV4-2 and TRBJ2-7; D may be TRBD2 (6 bases). V dropped 3 bases and J dropped 7 bases, with 19 bases sitting between them. The CDR3 sequence is 15 residues long. From germline, CDR1 is LGHNA and CDR2 YNFKEQ.

This chain joins TRBV5-4 and TRBJ2-1, with TRBD2 as a possible D gene (5 bases). This CDR3 is built from 14 residues. Germline V gene sequence: CDR1 SGHNT, CDR2 YYREEE (reference sequence). Between the trimmed V and J ends, which lost 3 bases and 7 bases, there was a span of 14 bases. The chain's CDR3 is CASSSSASSNEQFF. CDR3 coding DNA: TGTGCCAGCAGCTCCTCCGCTAGCTCAAATGAGCAGTTCTTC. Looking up the rest from reference TRBV5-4 and TRBJ2-1 gives the full variable domain: ETGVTQSPTHLIKTRGQQVTLRCSSQSGHNTVSWYQQALGQGPQFIFQYYREEENGRGNFPPRFSGLQFPNYSSELNVNALELDDSALYLCASSSSASSNEQFFGPGTRLTVL.

The chain links TRBV6-5 to TRBJ1-2; 8 nucleotides match TRBD1. The J segment lost 7 bases and the V segment lost 8 bases, leaving 12 bases of the junction unmatched. The CDR3 consists of 14 residues. Germline CDR1 reads MNHEY; CDR2 reads SVGAGI. The CDR3 nucleotides are TGTGCCAGCGGAGGGGGAGGACAGGGTGCTGGCTACACCTTC. Amino acids: CASGGGGQGAGYTF.

The J gene is TRBJ1-6, the V gene TRBV7-3, with 7 bases fitting TRBD1. Per the germline V gene, CDR1 is SGHTA and CDR2 is FQGTGA. The V segment lost 5 bases and the J segment 7 bases; nucleotides outside the gene matches: 5. The CDR3 consists of 14 residues. CDR3 amino acids: CASSLGQQNSPLHF. For the CDR3, the DNA is TGTGCCAGCAGCCTGGGACAGCAAAATTCACCCCTCCACTTT.

The rearrangement joins TRBV4-2 to TRBJ2-7; 8 positions match TRBD1. CDR3 length: 14 amino acids. Trimming cost V 1 base and J 3 bases; bases outside gene matches: 2. The germline V gene has CDR1 LGHNA and CDR2 YNFKEQ. CDR3 loop: CASSQGQGSYEQYF. The CDR3 bases are TGTGCCAGCAGCCAAGGACAGGGGAGCTACGAGCAGTACTTC.

The CDR3 is CASSPSAGQNTEAFF. CDR3 bases: TGTGCCAGCTCACCTTCTGCGGGGCAGAACACTGAAGCTTTCTTT. The rearrangement uses TRBV18 and TRBJ1-1, with D perhaps TRBD1 (5 bases). This CDR3 has 15 residues. Trimming shortened V by 3 bases and J by 1 base, and 12 bases separated the two germline ends. Germline V gives CDR1 KGHSH, CDR2 LQKENI.

The count of this clone is one. V usage is TRBV10-3 and J usage is TRBJ1-4; 9 bases match TRBD1. The V gene's germline CDR1 is ENHRY and CDR2 SYGVKD. J gave up 5 bases and V 6 bases, and 1 base lay outside the gene matches. The CDR3 sequence is 13 residues long. CDR3 DNA: TGTGCCATCAGAGGGACAGGGAATGAAAAACTGTTTTTT. Amino acid sequence: CAIRGTGNEKLFF.

The chain has TRBV5-1 and TRBJ1-3, with D perhaps matching TRBD1 (6 bases). This CDR3 spans 15 amino acids. With 1 base removed from V and 3 bases from J, the gap between germline ends came to 11 bases. CDR1 and CDR2 (germline): SGHRS, YFSETQ. CDR3 nucleotides: TGCGCCAGCAGCTTGAACAGGGCCTATGGAAACACCATATATTTT. Its translation: CASSLNRAYGNTIYF.

The CDR3 loop is CASSESRTGYTDTQYF. CDR3 DNA: TGCGCCAGCAGTGAGTCGAGGACTGGTTACACAGATACGCAGTATTTT. The V call is TRBV10-1, the J call TRBJ2-3; tentatively, D is TRBD2 (5 bases). Germline CDR1 and CDR2: WNHNN and SYGVQD (reference sequence). Trimming took 0 bases from V and 2 from J, leaving 12 bases between them. The CDR3 contains 16 residues.

In DNA form, the CDR3 reads TGCAGCGTTGCTGAGGGGACAGGAACTCCTCGCAATGAGCAGTTCTTC. This gives the protein CSVAEGTGTPRNEQFF. The J gene is TRBJ2-1, the V gene TRBV29-1, with 8 nucleotides matching TRBD1. The CDR3 has 16 residues. J lost 6 bases, V lost 4 bases, and 14 bases had no gene match. The germline CDR1 and CDR2 sequences are SQVTM and ANQGSEA.

This chain links TRBV18 with TRBJ1-1, with 7 positions matching TRBD1. The V gene end was trimmed by 6 bases and the J gene end by 3 bases; junction bases not matched to a gene: 7. The CDR3 runs 14 residues. Germline V gives CDR1 KGHSH, CDR2 LQKENI. The CDR3 loop reads CASSPDRADTEAFF. The CDR3 bases are TGTGCCAGCTCTCCTGACAGGGCGGACACTGAAGCTTTCTTT.

The chain links TRBV5-1 to TRBJ2-2; 7 nucleotides line up with TRBD1. Germline CDR1 is SGHRS and CDR2 is YFSETQ. The CDR3 spans 14 residues. J gave up 3 bases and V 4 bases, and 3 bases lay outside the gene matches. This chain's CDR3 is CASSLTGDTGELFF. For the CDR3, the DNA is TGCGCCAGCAGCCTAACAGGGGACACCGGGGAGCTGTTTTTT.

This clone was seen only once. The rearrangement joins TRBV27 to TRBJ1-4; D gene unclear. This CDR3 has 14 residues. Germline assignment: CDR1 MNHEY and CDR2 SMNVEV (reference sequence). The V gene lost 3 bases and the J gene lost 3 bases, with 8 bases spanning the gap. For the CDR3, the DNA is TGTGCCAGCAGTTTCTCCGGGGCTAATGAAAAACTGTTTTTT. Protein product: CASSFSGANEKLFF.

The count of this clone is one. The chain uses TRBV5-1 and TRBJ1-2; 9 bases line up with TRBD1. V lost 3 bases, J lost 4 bases, and 7 bases stayed unmatched. Germline CDR1 SGHRS, CDR2 YFSETQ. This CDR3 is built from 15 residues. CDR3 sequence reads: CASSWGDRETYGYTF. Here the CDR3 DNA reads TGCGCCAGCAGCTGGGGGGACAGGGAGACCTATGGCTACACCTTC.

The genes are TRBV18 and TRBJ2-5, with D perhaps TRBD2 (6 bases). The germline V gene has CDR1 KGHSH and CDR2 LQKENI. Trimming stripped 0 bases from V and 3 bases from J, with 11 bases between. This CDR3 spans 15 amino acids. DNA of the CDR3: TGTGCCAGCTCACCACCCAGGGACTTGGAAGAGACCCAGTACTTC. Its protein is CASSPPRDLEETQYF. The complete variable domain, with remaining parts taken from reference TRBV18 and TRBJ2-5, reads NAGVMQNPRHLVRRRGQEARLRCSPMKGHSHVYWYRQLPEEGLKFMVYLQKENIIDESGMPKERFSAEFPKEGPSILRIQQVVRGDSAAYFCASSPPRDLEETQYFGPGTRLLVL.

J is TRBJ1-6 and V is TRBV12-3 or TRBV12-4, with 7 bases that match TRBD1. The junction had 7 bases not matched to a gene; V was cut back by 7 bases and J by 10 bases. The CDR3 runs to 13 residues. CDR3 in DNA: TGTGCCAGCACTGAAGACAGGGAGTCACCCCTCCACTTT. This encodes CASTEDRESPLHF.

The CDR3 region is CSVQTVGAGGYTF. The CDR3, as DNA: TGCAGCGTCCAAACGGTGGGGGCTGGTGGCTACACCTTC. The rearrangement joins TRBV29-1 to TRBJ1-2, with D possibly TRBD1 on 6 matching bases. Germline V gene lookup returns CDR1 SQVTM and CDR2 ANQGSEA. CDR3 size: 13 residues. V dropped 6 bases and J dropped 7 bases, with 18 bases sitting between them.

V is TRBV27 and J is TRBJ2-3, with 9 nucleotides matching TRBD1. V was clipped by 5 bases and J by 2 bases; unmatched bases: 5. Germline lookup yields CDR1 MNHEY and CDR2 SMNVEV (reference sequence). This CDR3 spans 15 amino acids. The CDR3 is CASSLGQGNTDTQYF. The CDR3 DNA reads as TGTGCCAGCAGTCTAGGACAGGGGAACACAGATACGCAGTATTTT.

This clone was counted between two and nine times. V gene TRBV6-2 or TRBV6-3 combines with J gene TRBJ2-5; D is unresolved. Germline CDR1 reads MNHEY; CDR2 reads SVGEGT. V was pared by 4 bases and J by 7 bases, with 4 bases between. CDR3 length: 10 residues. CDR3: CASSFLTQYF. The CDR3 DNA reads TGTGCCAGCAGTTTCCTGACCCAGTACTTC.

The rearrangement links TRBV6-5 to TRBJ2-7; TRBD1 aligns across 7 bases. The CDR3 extends over 13 amino acids. Per the germline V gene, CDR1 is MNHEY and CDR2 is SVGAGI. V was pared by 8 bases and J by 1 base, with 5 bases of the junction left unmatched. The CDR3, as DNA: TGTGCCAGCCTGGGACAGATTTCCTACGAGCAGTACTTC. Its protein product is CASLGQISYEQYF.

The V and J genes are TRBV27 and TRBJ1-5, with a tentative D call TRBD1 (5 bases). This CDR3 contains 14 residues. CDR1 and CDR2 (germline): MNHEY, SMNVEV (reference sequence). V lost 0 bases to trimming and J lost 7 bases, with 10 bases between them. The CDR3 region is CASSLSGPGQPQHF. As DNA, the CDR3 is TGTGCCAGCAGTTTATCGGGGCCTGGACAGCCCCAGCATTTT.

The CDR3 sequence is CASSPTGSPEAFF. DNA of the CDR3: TGTGCCAGCAGCCCGACAGGGTCCCCTGAAGCTTTCTTT. This chain links TRBV5-4 with TRBJ1-1; 7 bases align to TRBD1. CDR3 length: 13 amino acids. Germline CDR1 is SGHNT and CDR2 is YYREEE (reference sequence). Trimming removed 4 bases from V and 6 bases from J; junction bases left unmatched: 6.

V and J are TRBV6-5 and TRBJ2-7; D uncertain. Trimming removed 4 bases at V and 2 bases at J, with 12 bases between. The CDR3 is made up of 14 amino acids. Germline V gene data show CDR1 as MNHEY and CDR2 as SVGAGI. DNA for the CDR3: TGTGCCAGCAGTTCCCCGGGTGTTGCCTACGAGCAGTACTTC. Translated: CASSSPGVAYEQYF.

This sequence joins TRBV3-1 (or the pseudogene TRBV3-2) and TRBJ1-2; the D is unclear. CDR3 length equals 13 residues. Germline-derived CDR1 and CDR2 are LGHDT and YNNKEL (reference sequence). The V end was cut by 2 bases, the J end by 2 bases, with 6 bases between. The CDR3 spells CASSQWQNYGYTF. The CDR3 nucleotides are TGTGCCAGCAGCCAATGGCAGAACTATGGCTACACCTTC.

V usage is TRBV11-2 and J usage is TRBJ2-1; D is unclear. The CDR3 runs 14 residues. Germline CDR1 SGHAT, CDR2 FQNNGV. V dropped 4 bases and J dropped 3 bases, with 10 bases sitting between them. The CDR3 here is CASSSDSVYNEQFF. For the CDR3, the DNA is TGTGCCAGCAGCTCTGACTCAGTCTACAATGAGCAGTTCTTC.

The chain links TRBV6-5 to TRBJ2-7, with 7 bases fitting TRBD1. The CDR3 contains 13 residues. Trimming took 7 bases from V and 4 from J; bases not matched to a gene: 7. Germline CDR1 MNHEY, CDR2 SVGAGI. As DNA, the CDR3 is TGTGCCAGCAACAGGGGACCCTCTTACGAGCAGTACTTC. Its protein product is CASNRGPSYEQYF.

In this sample, this clone turned up many times. This rearrangement joins TRBV2 to TRBJ1-2; D ambiguous. V lost 7 bases, J lost 0 bases, and 12 bases lay in between. The CDR3 loop spans 14 amino acids. Germline V gene sequence: CDR1 SNHLY, CDR2 FYNNEI. The CDR3 bases are TGTGCCAGCACCCTGGGCCGTCCTAACTATGGCTACACCTTC. This gives the protein CASTLGRPNYGYTF.

V is TRBV28 and J is TRBJ2-7; 9 bases map to TRBD1. Germline V gene data show CDR1 as MDHEN and CDR2 as SYDVKM. This CDR3 comprises 14 residues. V lost 4 bases and J lost 3; bases outside the gene matches: 4. CDR3 region: CASSSGTGYYEQYF. The DNA for the CDR3 is TGTGCCAGCAGTTCCGGGACAGGGTACTACGAGCAGTACTTC.

The genes are TRBV11-2 and TRBJ1-1; 10 bases fit TRBD1. The trim removed 5 bases at V and 3 bases at J, leaving 9 bases unmatched. This CDR3 is built from 16 residues. Per the germline V gene, CDR1 is SGHAT and CDR2 is FQNNGV. The CDR3 DNA reads as TGTGCCAGCAGCCCTGGGACAGGGGCGACGGACACTGAAGCTTTCTTT. The encoded protein is CASSPGTGATDTEAFF.

The V call is TRBV7-6, the J call TRBJ1-3, with 7 bases that match TRBD1. The CDR3 totals 15 residues. After removal of 7 bases from V and 3 bases from J, the junction contained 9 bases not matched to a gene. Germline CDR1 and CDR2: SGHVS and FNYEAQ. The DNA of the CDR3 is TGTGCCAGCACCGCAAGCAGGGGGGATGGAAACACCATATATTTT. It translates to CASTASRGDGNTIYF.